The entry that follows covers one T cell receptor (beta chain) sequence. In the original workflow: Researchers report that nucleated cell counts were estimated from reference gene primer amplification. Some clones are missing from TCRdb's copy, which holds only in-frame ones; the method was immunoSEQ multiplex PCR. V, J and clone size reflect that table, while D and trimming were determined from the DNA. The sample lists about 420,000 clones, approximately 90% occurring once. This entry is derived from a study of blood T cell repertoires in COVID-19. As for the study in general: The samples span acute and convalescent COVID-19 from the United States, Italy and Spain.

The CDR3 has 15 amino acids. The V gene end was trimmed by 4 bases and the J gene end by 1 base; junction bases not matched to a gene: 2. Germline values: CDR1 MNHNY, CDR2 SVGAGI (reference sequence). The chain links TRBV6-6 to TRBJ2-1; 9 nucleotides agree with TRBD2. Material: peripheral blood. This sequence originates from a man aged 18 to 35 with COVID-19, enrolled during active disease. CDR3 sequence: CASSFSGRSYNEQFF. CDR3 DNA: TGTGCCAGCAGTTTTAGCGGGAGATCCTACAATGAGCAGTTCTTC.